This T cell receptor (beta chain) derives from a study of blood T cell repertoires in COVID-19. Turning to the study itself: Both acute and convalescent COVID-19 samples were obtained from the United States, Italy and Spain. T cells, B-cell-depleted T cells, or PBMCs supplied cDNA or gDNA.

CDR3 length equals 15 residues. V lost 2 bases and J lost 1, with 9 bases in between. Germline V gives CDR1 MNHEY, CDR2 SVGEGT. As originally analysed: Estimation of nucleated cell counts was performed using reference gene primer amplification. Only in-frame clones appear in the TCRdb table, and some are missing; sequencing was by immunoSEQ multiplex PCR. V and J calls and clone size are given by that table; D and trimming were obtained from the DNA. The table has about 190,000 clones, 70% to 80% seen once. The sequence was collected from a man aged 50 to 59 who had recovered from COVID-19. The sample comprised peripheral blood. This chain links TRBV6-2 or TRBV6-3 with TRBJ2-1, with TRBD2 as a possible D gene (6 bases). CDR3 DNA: TGTGCCAGCAGTTACGGGGGGAGTTCCTACAATGAGCAGTTCTTC. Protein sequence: CASSYGGSSYNEQFF.